One and the same sample provided the 4 T cell receptor beta chains below, sequenced in a study of T cell responses to AZD1222 COVID-19 vaccine. Libraries were prepared by immunoSEQ multiplex PCR; TCRdb keeps only in-frame clonotypes and omits some of them. The sample consists of approximately 190,000 clones, over 80% of them appearing once. Sequences were derived from peripheral blood, sampled on day 0 of AZD1222 vaccination. These receptors all come from an adult in good health.

The V and J genes are TRBV19 and TRBJ2-3; D could derive from TRBD1 or TRBD2 (6 bases each). The V end lost 3 bases, the J end lost 0 bases, and 13 bases lay between the germline ends. The length of the CDR3 is 16 residues. Germline lookup yields CDR1 LNHDA and CDR2 SQIVND (reference sequence). CDR3 loop: CASSIFGGPSTDTQYF. The CDR3 bases are TGTGCCAGTAGTATCTTCGGGGGCCCGAGCACAGATACGCAGTATTTT.

Here the CDR3 reads CASSPGSYNSPLHF. The CDR3 region has the DNA TGTGCCAGCAGCCCCGGGTCCTATAATTCACCCCTCCACTTT. The chain combines TRBV14 with TRBJ1-6; D not resolved. Germline V gives CDR1 SGHDN, CDR2 FVKESK. This CDR3 is built from 14 residues. The V gene lost 4 bases and the J gene lost 1 base, with 5 bases spanning the gap.

The V gene is TRBV6-1, the J gene TRBJ2-2; D not resolved. The CDR3 has 15 residues. V gave up 0 bases and J gave up 3 bases, with 8 bases separating them. CDR1 is MNHNS and CDR2 is SASEGT in the germline V gene. The CDR3, as DNA: TGTGCCAGCAGTGAAGCAGGGCCCTACACCGGGGAGCTGTTTTTT. It translates to CASSEAGPYTGELFF.

The gene calls are TRBV11-2 and TRBJ2-1; 7 nucleotides line up with TRBD1. This CDR3 comprises 14 residues. Unmatched junction bases numbered 9, after V lost 5 bases and J lost 8 bases. Germline V gene lookup returns CDR1 SGHAT and CDR2 FQNNGV. CDR3 bases: TGTGCCAGCAGCATACAGGGGTACGGCTATGAGCAGTTCTTC. Translated: CASSIQGYGYEQFF.